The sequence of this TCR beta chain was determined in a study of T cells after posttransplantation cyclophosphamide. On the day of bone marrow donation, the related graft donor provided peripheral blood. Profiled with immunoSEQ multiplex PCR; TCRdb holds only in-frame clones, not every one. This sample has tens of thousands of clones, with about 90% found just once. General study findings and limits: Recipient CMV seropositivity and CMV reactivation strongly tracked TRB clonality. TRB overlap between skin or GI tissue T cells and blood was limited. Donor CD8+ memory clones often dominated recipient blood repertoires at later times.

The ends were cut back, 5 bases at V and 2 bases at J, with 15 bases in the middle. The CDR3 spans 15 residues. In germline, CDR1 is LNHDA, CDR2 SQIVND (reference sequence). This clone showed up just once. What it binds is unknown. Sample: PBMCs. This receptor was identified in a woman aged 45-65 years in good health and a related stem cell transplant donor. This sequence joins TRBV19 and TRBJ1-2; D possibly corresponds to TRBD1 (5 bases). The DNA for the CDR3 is TGTGCCAGTAGTCCCGCTGACAGATCCAACTATGGCTACACCTTC. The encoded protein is CASSPADRSNYGYTF.